The present T cell receptor (beta chain) was sequenced within a study of patients and donors after allogeneic stem cell transplantation. TCRdb reprocessed the RT-PCR reads via MiXCR and lists one record per CDR3 protein. This sample yields some 92,000 distinct CDR3 sequences, of which roughly 52% are seen a single time; around 55% belongs to the top ten. This CDR3 is built from 14 residues. The V and J ends lost 7 bases and 3 bases, in that order; junction bases with no gene match: 8. Germline V gene sequence: CDR1 SQVTM, CDR2 ANQGSEA. The TCR sequence derives from a human donor who was either an allogeneic HSCT recipient or a stem cell or donor lymphocyte infusion donor (not recorded which). It is not recorded whose cells these are; they may come from a transplant donor. The chain uses TRBV29-1 and TRBJ2-5; 10 nucleotides agree with TRBD1. The sample taken for sequencing was blood, either unsorted or a sorted T cell fraction (not recorded which). This CDR3 reads CSARQGAKEETQYF. DNA of the CDR3: TGCAGCGCTCGACAGGGGGCTAAAGAAGAGACCCAGTACTTC.